What follows are 19 T cell receptor beta chains derived from one specimen sequenced in a study of blood T cell repertoires in COVID-19. Clones were sequenced by immunoSEQ multiplex PCR, and TCRdb holds only the in-frame ones, with some missing. The data contain fewer than 350,000 clones, 85% to 90% of them seen just once; the ten biggest clones take up 2% to 2.5%. Sample: PBMCs or T cells enriched from blood (not recorded which). The origin of the receptors is a woman aged 55 to 70 in a cohort exposed to, infected with or recovered from COVID-19 (not recorded which).

The V and J genes are TRBV14 and TRBJ1-4; 7 bases fit TRBD1. CDR1 is SGHDN, CDR2 FVKESK, per germline. The CDR3 covers 15 residues. V shed 4 bases and J 4 bases; nucleotides not matched to a gene: 6. The DNA of the CDR3 is TGTGCCAGCAGCCTCAGGACAGGCTATAATGAAAAACTGTTTTTT. Translating it yields CASSLRTGYNEKLFF. The full variable domain, its missing parts supplied by reference TRBV14 and TRBJ1-4, is EAGVTQFPSHSVIEKGQTVTLRCDPISGHDNLYWYRRVMGKEIKFLLHFVKESKQDESGMPNNRFLAERTGGTYSTLKVQPAELEDSGVYFCASSLRTGYNEKLFFGSGTQLSVL.

This clone was picked up one time. This chain links TRBV7-6 with TRBJ2-3; 7 bases are shared with TRBD1. Germline CDR1 reads SGHVS; CDR2 reads FNYEAQ. This CDR3 region has 16 residues. Germline trimming cut 4 bases from V and 0 bases from J; bases unmatched to any gene: 7. In DNA form, the CDR3 reads TGTGCCAGCAGCTCAAACAGGGGTTTGAGCACAGATACGCAGTATTTT. Protein: CASSSNRGLSTDTQYF.

The rearrangement uses TRBV5-1 and TRBJ2-3; TRBD2 might be the D (5 bases). The CDR3 covers 15 residues. V lost 1 base to trimming and J lost 2 bases, with 11 bases between them. CDR1 is SGHRS and CDR2 is YFSETQ in the germline V gene. CDR3: CASSLRGIITDTQYF. CDR3 nucleotides: TGCGCCAGCAGCTTGAGAGGGATTATCACAGATACGCAGTATTTT.

The J gene is TRBJ2-7, the V gene TRBV25-1; 14 positions agree with TRBD2. The junction had 6 bases not matched to a gene; V was cut back by 1 base and J by 7 bases. Germline V gives CDR1 MGHDK, CDR2 SYGVNS. This CDR3 is 16 amino acids long. CDR3 in DNA: TGTGCCAGCAGTGAATTGGGGACTAGCGGGAGCCGGGAGCAGTACTTC. This translates into CASSELGTSGSREQYF.

CDR3 protein: CSAGRGRQYF. CDR3 DNA sequence: TGCAGTGCTGGAAGAGGGCGGCAGTACTTC. The chain uses TRBV20-1 and TRBJ2-7; tentatively, D is TRBD2 (5 bases). This CDR3 spans 10 amino acids. Between the trimmed V and J ends, which lost 5 bases and 9 bases, there was a span of 11 bases. The germline V gene has CDR1 DFQATT and CDR2 SNEGSKA (reference sequence).

This chain's CDR3 is CASSMKRAGELFF. CDR3 nucleotide sequence: TGTGCCAGTAGTATGAAGAGGGCCGGGGAGCTGTTTTTT. The rearrangement links TRBV19 to TRBJ2-2, with D tentatively TRBD2 (5 bases). The CDR3 has 13 amino acids. Germline V gives CDR1 LNHDA, CDR2 SQIVND (reference sequence). The V end was cut by 3 bases, the J end by 6 bases, with 8 bases between.

The chain couples TRBV12-3 or TRBV12-4 to TRBJ2-3; weak D call: TRBD2 (6 bases). V was cut by 5 bases and J by 6 bases, with 12 bases left in between. The CDR3 has 13 residues. The CDR3 coding sequence is TGTGCCAGCAGTGAGGGACTCGCGGATACGCAGTATTTT. Its translation: CASSEGLADTQYF.

The genes are TRBV5-1 and TRBJ1-2, with 9 bases identical to TRBD1. The V gene's germline CDR1 is SGHRS and CDR2 YFSETQ. This CDR3 contains 15 residues. After removal of 4 bases from V and 6 bases from J, the junction contained 10 bases not matched to a gene. Written as DNA, the CDR3 is TGCGCCAGCAGCCTGAACTGGGACAGGGCCGATGGCTACACCTTC. Translation gives CASSLNWDRADGYTF.

This chain links TRBV30 with TRBJ2-3; 8 bases line up with TRBD2. The J segment lost 5 bases and the V segment lost 3 bases, leaving 7 bases of the junction unmatched. The CDR3 spans 14 residues. Germline CDR1 is GTSNPN and CDR2 is SVGIG (reference sequence). The DNA of the CDR3 is TGTGCCTGGAGGCACGCGGGAGGTGGAGATACGCAGTATTTT. Translated: CAWRHAGGGDTQYF.

This CDR3 is CATSDLKLAGATDTQYF. In nucleotides, the CDR3 is TGTGCCACCAGTGATCTAAAACTAGCGGGGGCCACAGATACGCAGTATTTT. This chain links TRBV24-1 with TRBJ2-3, with 11 positions matching TRBD2. The CDR3 extends over 17 amino acids. CDR1 KGHDR and CDR2 SFDVKD come from the germline V gene. The J segment lost 2 bases and the V segment lost 3 bases, leaving 6 bases of the junction unmatched.

The chain couples TRBV24-1 to TRBJ1-4; 9 bases are shared with TRBD1. CDR1 is KGHDR, CDR2 SFDVKD, per germline. J lost 9 bases, V lost 2 bases, and 6 bases had no gene match. This CDR3 spans 15 amino acids. CDR3 coding DNA: TGTGCCACCAGTGATTCGCGCGGGACAGGGCAAAAACTGTTTTTT. Translating gives CATSDSRGTGQKLFF.

The chain combines TRBV19 with TRBJ1-2, with D maybe TRBD1 (5 bases). The germline gives CDR1 LNHDA, CDR2 SQIVND (reference sequence). The V gene lost 4 bases and the J gene lost 4 bases, with 13 bases spanning the gap. The length of the CDR3 is 14 residues. This CDR3 reads CASSKEGRGYGYTF. The CDR3 DNA sequence: TGTGCCAGTAGTAAAGAGGGGCGCGGCTATGGCTACACCTTC.

The CDR3 DNA follows: TGTGCCAGCAGTGGGTCCGTCCAGGGGGCGATGATAAATACGCAGTATTTT. It encodes CASSGSVQGAMINTQYF. The chain has TRBV2 and TRBJ2-3, with 8 nucleotides matching TRBD1. The germline gives CDR1 SNHLY, CDR2 FYNNEI. V trimming: 4 bases; J trimming: 7 bases; junction bases outside the gene matches: 16. This CDR3 comprises 17 residues.

About this clone itself: At one end the junction does not follow the germline gene, possibly because of a read error. The CDR3 region is CASSLGVAGITDTQYF. CDR3 in DNA: TGTGCTAGCAGCTTAGGGGTCGCGGGAATCACAGATACGCAGTATTTT. The chain carries TRBV7-7 and TRBJ2-3, with a tentative D call TRBD2 (6 bases). CDR3 length: 16 residues. Germline V gives CDR1 SSHAT, CDR2 FNYEAQ (reference sequence).

The CDR3 loop is CASSETSGRAEANEQFF. Written as DNA, the CDR3 is TGCGCCAGCAGCGAGACTAGCGGGAGGGCCGAAGCGAATGAGCAGTTCTTC. The V and J genes are TRBV5-1 and TRBJ2-1; 14 bases align to TRBD2. The CDR3 is 17 amino acids. V lost 4 bases, J lost 7 bases, and 10 bases stayed unmatched. The germline CDR1 and CDR2 sequences are SGHRS and YFSETQ.

As for this clone: Other nucleotide sequences from this sample produce the same CDR3. The J gene is TRBJ2-7, the V gene TRBV6-5; weak D call: TRBD1 (5 bases). Germline V gene lookup returns CDR1 MNHEY and CDR2 SVGAGI. The CDR3 has 12 residues. V was shortened by 5 bases and J by 4 bases, with 9 bases between the two germline ends. The CDR3 sequence is CASSRQGYEQYF. The CDR3 DNA is TGTGCCAGCAGTCGGCAGGGATACGAGCAGTACTTC.

V usage is TRBV6-1 and J usage is TRBJ2-1, with TRBD2 matching over 10 bases. V trimming: 0 bases; J trimming: 4 bases; junction bases outside the gene matches: 12. Germline CDR1 reads MNHNS; CDR2 reads SASEGT. This CDR3 is 19 amino acids long. CDR3 in DNA: TGTGCCAGCAGTGAAGCGCTTCGTCTAGCGGGAGCCAAATACAATGAGCAGTTCTTC. Protein sequence: CASSEALRLAGAKYNEQFF.

Remarks on this clone: At one of its ends the junction is not consistent with the germline gene, which may arise from a read error. The chain is built from TRBV7-7 and TRBJ2-1; 7 bases are a match to TRBD1. From germline, CDR1 is SSHAT and CDR2 FNYEAQ (reference sequence). CDR3 size: 15 residues. CDR3 region: CASSPRQGSYNEQFF. As DNA, the CDR3 is TGTGCTAGCAGCCCCCGACAGGGATCCTACAATGAGCAGTTCTTC. Complete variable domain (other parts from reference TRBV7-7 and TRBJ2-1): GAGVSQSPRYKVTKRGQDVTLRCDPISSHATLYWYQQALGQGPEFLTYFNYEAQPDKSGLPSDRFSAERPEGSISTLTIQRTEQRDSAMYRCASSPRQGSYNEQFFGPGTRLTVL.

This chain uses TRBV2 with TRBJ1-2; D perhaps matches TRBD1 (6 bases). The CDR3 covers 14 residues. In germline, CDR1 is SNHLY, CDR2 FYNNEI. Between the trimmed V and J ends, which lost 6 bases and 2 bases, there was a span of 13 bases. CDR3 region: CASSRGGVNYGYTF. DNA of the CDR3: TGTGCCAGCAGCCGAGGGGGTGTGAACTATGGCTACACCTTC.